The next 2 T cell receptor beta chains were all read from a single sample in a study of beta chain features in type 1 diabetes. Regarding the study as a whole: When Type 1 diabetes patients were examined, their TCRB CDR3s proved moderately but significantly shorter in all four CD4+ subsets.

No antigens are known for them. Of the isolated RNA, all was reverse transcribed, and so the sequenced material was expressed TCRB transcripts. Clones were read by immunoSEQ multiplex PCR, and TCRdb kept only the in-frame ones, dropping some. The repertoire has 300,000 or so clones, 7% to 10% of them found once; the top ten carry about 1%. The sample was central memory CD4+ T cells from blood. The receptors derive from a man aged 30-40 years with type 1 diabetes.

The V gene is TRBV5-6, the J gene TRBJ2-5; D gene ambiguous. Looked up from germline, CDR1 is SGHDT and CDR2 is YYEEEE. The CDR3 is 15 amino acids. V was pared by 2 bases and J by 5 bases, with 16 bases between. The CDR3 region is CASSLGMKARETQYF. Written as DNA, the CDR3 is TGTGCCAGCAGCTTAGGTATGAAGGCGCGGGAGACCCAGTACTTC.

In this sample, this clone turned up a few times. The genes are TRBV18 and TRBJ2-7; 8 nucleotides line up with TRBD2. The CDR3 loop spans 15 amino acids. The germline V gene has CDR1 KGHSH and CDR2 LQKENI. Trimming at V came to 0 bases and at J to 2 bases, leaving 3 bases not matched to a gene. The DNA for the CDR3 is TGTGCCAGCTCACCACCAGCGGGGGCCACCTACGAGCAGTACTTC. Encoded protein: CASSPPAGATYEQYF.